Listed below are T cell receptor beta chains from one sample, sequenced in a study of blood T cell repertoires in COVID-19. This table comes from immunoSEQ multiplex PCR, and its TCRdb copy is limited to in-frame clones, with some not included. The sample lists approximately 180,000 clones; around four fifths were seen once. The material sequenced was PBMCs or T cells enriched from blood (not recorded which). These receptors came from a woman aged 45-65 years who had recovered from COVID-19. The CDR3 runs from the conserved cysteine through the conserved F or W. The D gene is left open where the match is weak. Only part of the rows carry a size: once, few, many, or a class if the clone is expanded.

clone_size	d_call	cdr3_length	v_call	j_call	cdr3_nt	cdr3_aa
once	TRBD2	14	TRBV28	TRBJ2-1	TGTGCCAGCTCTAGCGGGGGGGCCTACAATGAGCAGTTCTTC	CASSSGGAYNEQFF
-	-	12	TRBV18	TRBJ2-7	TGTGCCAGCTCCGGAGCTAAGGACGAGCAGTACTTC	CASSGAKDEQYF
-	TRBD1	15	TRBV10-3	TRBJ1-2	TGTGCCATCAGTGAAGGGGGACAGGGAGTCTATGGCTACACCTTC	CAISEGGQGVYGYTF
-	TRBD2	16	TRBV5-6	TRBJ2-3	TGTGCCAGCAGCCTACGAGCGGGAGTAGGCACAGATACGCAGTATTTT	CASSLRAGVGTDTQYF
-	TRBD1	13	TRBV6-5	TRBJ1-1	TGTGCCAGCAGGGACAGGGAGAACACTGAAGCTTTCTTT	CASRDRENTEAFF
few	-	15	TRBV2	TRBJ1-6	TGTGCCAGCAGTGACAACAGGTTGTATAATTCACCCCTCCACTTT	CASSDNRLYNSPLHF
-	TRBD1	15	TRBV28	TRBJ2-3	TGTGCCAGCAGTCCTGGACAGGGAAGCACAGATACGCAGTATTTT	CASSPGQGSTDTQYF
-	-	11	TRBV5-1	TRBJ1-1	TGCGCCAGCAGCCTGCAGGGGGAAGCTTTCTTT	CASSLQGEAFF
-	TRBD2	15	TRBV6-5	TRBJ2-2	TGTGCCAGCAGTCAAAGCGGGAGTCCAACCGGGGAGCTGTTTTTT	CASSQSGSPTGELFF
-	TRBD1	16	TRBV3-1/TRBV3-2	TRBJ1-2	TGTGCCAGCAGCCAAGGCCCTGACAGGGGGGCGGGTGGCTACACCTTC	CASSQGPDRGAGGYTF
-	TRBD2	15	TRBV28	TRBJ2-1	TGTGCCAGCAGTCCCCTAGCGGGAGGGCCAAATGAGCAGTTCTTC	CASSPLAGGPNEQFF
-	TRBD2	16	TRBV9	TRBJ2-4	TGTGCCAGCAGCTTACAAGCGGGAGGGGCCAAAAACATTCAGTACTTC	CASSLQAGGAKNIQYF
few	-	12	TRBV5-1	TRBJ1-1	TGCGCCAGCAGCAAAAACGAGAATGAAGCTTTCTTT	CASSKNENEAFF
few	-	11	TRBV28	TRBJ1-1	TGTGCCAGTCCCCTCTGCACTGAAGCTTTCTTT	CASPLCTEAFF
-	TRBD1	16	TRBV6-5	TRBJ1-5	TGTGCCAGCAGTTACTCCCAGGGGGTTGCCAATCAGCCCCAGCATTTT	CASSYSQGVANQPQHF
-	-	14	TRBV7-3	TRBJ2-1	TGTGCCAGCAGCTTAGAGAGCTCCTACAATGAGCAGTTCTTC	CASSLESSYNEQFF
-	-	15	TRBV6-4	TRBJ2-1	TGTGCCAGCAGTCCCACGAGGGAGAGCTACAATGAGCAGTTCTTC	CASSPTRESYNEQFF
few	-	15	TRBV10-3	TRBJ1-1	TGTGCCATCAGTGAGTTCCGGGTCGAGGGCACTGAAGCTTTCTTT	CAISEFRVEGTEAFF
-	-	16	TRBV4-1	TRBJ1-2	TGCGCCAGCAGCGAGATGGGAGGGCTAGCTAACTATGGCTACACCTTC	CASSEMGGLANYGYTF
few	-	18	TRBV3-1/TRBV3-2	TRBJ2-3	TGTGCCAGCAGCCACCCCAACTTAGGGGCGGAGTTCACAGATACGCAGTATTTT	CASSHPNLGAEFTDTQYF
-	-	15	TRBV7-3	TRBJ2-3	TGTGCCAGCAGCTTAAGGGGGCAGGACACAGATACGCAGTATTTT	CASSLRGQDTDTQYF
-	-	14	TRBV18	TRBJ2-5	TGTGCCAGCTCACCCCCCGGTGATCCCGAGACCCAGTACTTC	CASSPPGDPETQYF
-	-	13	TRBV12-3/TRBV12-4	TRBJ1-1	TGTGCCAGCAGTTTCGCCAGGAACACTGAAGCTTTCTTT	CASSFARNTEAFF
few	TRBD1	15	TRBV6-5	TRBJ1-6	TGTGCCAGCAGTTACTCGAGGACAGGGGATACACCCCTCCACTTT	CASSYSRTGDTPLHF
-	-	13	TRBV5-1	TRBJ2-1	TGCGCCAGCAGCTTACGGAGCTACAATGAGCAGTTCTTC	CASSLRSYNEQFF
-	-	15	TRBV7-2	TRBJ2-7	TGTGCCAGCAGCTTAGTAGGAGGGGGGGCCTACGAGCAGTACTTC	CASSLVGGGAYEQYF
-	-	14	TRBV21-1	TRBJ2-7	TGTGCCAGCAGCAAAGGTGGGAGGGCCGAAGAGCAGTACTTC	CASSKGGRAEEQYF
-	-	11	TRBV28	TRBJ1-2	TGTGCCAGCAGCAGGGCCTATGGCTACACCTTC	CASSRAYGYTF
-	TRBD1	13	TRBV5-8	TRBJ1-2	TGTGCCAGCAGCCCCCACGGGACAGATGGCTACACCTTC	CASSPHGTDGYTF
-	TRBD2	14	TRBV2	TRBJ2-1	TGTGCCAGCAGACGGACTAGCGGCTACAATGAGCAGTTCTTC	CASRRTSGYNEQFF
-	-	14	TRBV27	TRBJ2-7	TGTGCCAGCAGTGCGACGGACAGCACCTACGAGCAGTACTTC	CASSATDSTYEQYF
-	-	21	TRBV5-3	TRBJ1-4	TGTGCCAGAAGCTTACTCGGTAAGACAGGTTCGTGGATTCAGACAATTTCAGAGCTGTTTTTT	CARSLLGKTGSWIQTISELFF
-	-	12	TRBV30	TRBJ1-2	TGTGCCTGGAGGCGGGAATTCTATGGCTACACCTTC	CAWRREFYGYTF
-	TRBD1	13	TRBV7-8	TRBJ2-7	TGTGCCAGCAGCCCCAGGGGGAGCTACGAGCAGTACTTC	CASSPRGSYEQYF
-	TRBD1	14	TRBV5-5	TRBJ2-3	TGTGCCAGCAGCTACGGGACAGGAGCAGATACGCAGTATTTT	CASSYGTGADTQYF
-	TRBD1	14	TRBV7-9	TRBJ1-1	TGTGCCAGCAGCACAGGGGGCGTTTGGACTGAAGCTTTCTTT	CASSTGGVWTEAFF
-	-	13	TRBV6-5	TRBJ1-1	TGTGCCAGCAAATTCCAGGGATCCACTGAAGCTTTCTTT	CASKFQGSTEAFF
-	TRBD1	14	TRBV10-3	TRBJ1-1	TGTGCCAGCGCGGGGGACAGGGGGAACACTGAAGCTTTCTTT	CASAGDRGNTEAFF
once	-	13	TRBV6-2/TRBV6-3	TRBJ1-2	TGTGCCAGCAGCGAGAACAGGAACTATGGCTACACCTTC	CASSENRNYGYTF
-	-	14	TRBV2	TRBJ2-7	TGTGCCAGCAGCGTCAGACTAGTTGGATACGAGCAGTACTTC	CASSVRLVGYEQYF
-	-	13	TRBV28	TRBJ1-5	TGTGCCAGCACCCCACTACTGACTCAGCCCCAGCATTTT	CASTPLLTQPQHF
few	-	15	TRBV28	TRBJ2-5	TGTGCCAGCAGCTTAGGGGGGTCCCGGGAAGAGACCCAGTACTTC	CASSLGGSREETQYF
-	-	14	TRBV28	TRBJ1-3	TGTGCCAGCAGTTCCGGGGGCTCTGGAAACACCATATATTTT	CASSSGGSGNTIYF
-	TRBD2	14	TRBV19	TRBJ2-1	TGTGCCAGTAGTATAGGGGAGGGGTTGGGTGAGCAGTTCTTC	CASSIGEGLGEQFF
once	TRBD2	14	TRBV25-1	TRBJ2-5	TGTGCCAGCAGCTCCCGGGGGGGACAAGAGACCCAGTACTTC	CASSSRGGQETQYF
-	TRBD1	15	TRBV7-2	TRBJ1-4	TGTGCCAGCAGCTCCACCGGGACAGGGGTCGAAAAACTGTTTTTT	CASSSTGTGVEKLFF
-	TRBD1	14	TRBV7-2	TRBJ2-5	TGTGCCAGCAGTTATGACAGGGGGAGAGAGACCCAGTACTTC	CASSYDRGRETQYF
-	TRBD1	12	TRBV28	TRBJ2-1	TGTGCCAGCAGAACACAGGGGAGCGGGCAGTTCTTC	CASRTQGSGQFF
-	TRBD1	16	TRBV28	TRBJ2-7	TGTGCCAGCAACAAACCCCGGGACAGGGACTCCTACGAGCAGTACTTC	CASNKPRDRDSYEQYF
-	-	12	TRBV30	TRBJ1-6	TGTGCCTGGACCAGGGATAATTCACCCCTCCACTTT	CAWTRDNSPLHF
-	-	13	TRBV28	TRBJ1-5	TGTGCCAGCAGTTTATGGGCCAATCAGCCCCAGCATTTT	CASSLWANQPQHF
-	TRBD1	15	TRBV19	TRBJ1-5	TGTGCCAGTAGTACCCAGGGGGGACGCAATCAGCCCCAGCATTTT	CASSTQGGRNQPQHF
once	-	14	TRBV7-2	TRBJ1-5	TGTGCCAGCAGCTTTGCGGTAGTCAGTCAGCCCCAGCATTTT	CASSFAVVSQPQHF
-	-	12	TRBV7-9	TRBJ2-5	TGTGCCAGCAGCGCAATACAGGAAACCCAGTACTTC	CASSAIQETQYF